The 23 T cell receptor beta chains below all came from one sample that was sequenced in a study of cytotoxic CD8 clonotypes in ibrutinib-treated CLL. TCRdb's copy holds only in-frame clones and misses some; the assay was immunoSEQ multiplex PCR. The table shows 70,000 to 80,000 clones, with 80% occurring only once. The sequencing here drew on PBMCs, taken at disease progression, from a patient treated with ibrutinib. The receptors shown here come from a human donor with chronic lymphocytic leukemia.

The chain has TRBV27 and TRBJ2-3, with a possible D match to TRBD1 (5 bases). Germline V gene data show CDR1 as MNHEY and CDR2 as SMNVEV (reference sequence). V was clipped by 4 bases and J by 2 bases, with 13 bases between them. This CDR3 spans 15 amino acids. The CDR3 is CASSSYRTYTDTQYF. In DNA form, the CDR3 reads TGTGCCAGCAGTTCATACAGGACGTACACAGATACGCAGTATTTT.

The chain couples TRBV28 to TRBJ1-6, with 7 bases lining up with TRBD1. V gave up 10 bases and J gave up 4 bases; unmatched junction bases: 7. This CDR3 is 14 amino acids long. CDR1 and CDR2 from the germline V gene are MDHEN and SYDVKM. The CDR3 region is CAITLGQYNSPLHF. CDR3 in DNA: TGTGCCATTACTCTGGGACAGTATAATTCACCCCTCCACTTT.

This chain joins TRBV9 and TRBJ1-1; D may be TRBD1 (5 bases). The length of the CDR3 is 15 residues. CDR1 and CDR2 (germline): SGDLS, YYNGEE. V was trimmed by 0 bases and J by 4 bases, leaving 13 bases between them. The CDR3 nucleotides read TGTGCCAGCAGCGTAGCTGCACACAGGACCACTGAAGCTTTCTTT. It yields the protein CASSVAAHRTTEAFF. Supplemented by reference TRBV9 and TRBJ1-1, the full variable domain reads DSGVTQTPKHLITATGQRVTLRCSPRSGDLSVYWYQQSLDQGLQFLIQYYNGEERAKGNILERFSAQQFPDLHSELNLSSLELGDSALYFCASSVAAHRTTEAFFGQGTRLTVV.

The chain recombines TRBV18 with TRBJ1-5; weak D call: TRBD1 (5 bases). CDR1 and CDR2 from the germline V gene are KGHSH and LQKENI. CDR3 size: 14 residues. V dropped 3 bases and J dropped 3 bases, with 9 bases sitting between them. CDR3 DNA sequence: TGTGCCAGCTCACCGACAGCCGTCAATCAGCCCCAGCATTTT. Amino acid sequence: CASSPTAVNQPQHF. The variable domain in full, with the rest retrieved from reference TRBV18 and TRBJ1-5, is NAGVMQNPRHLVRRRGQEARLRCSPMKGHSHVYWYRQLPEEGLKFMVYLQKENIIDESGMPKERFSAEFPKEGPSILRIQQVVRGDSAAYFCASSPTAVNQPQHFGDGTRLSIL.

V usage is TRBV5-4 and J usage is TRBJ1-4; no firm D call. The CDR3 is 14 amino acids. Deletions cut 2 bases from V and 6 bases from J, with 11 bases between. Per the germline V gene, CDR1 is SGHNT and CDR2 is YYREEE (reference sequence). CDR3 coding DNA: TGTGCCAGCAGCTTCCCGGGGATGGATGAAAAACTGTTTTTT. This gives the protein CASSFPGMDEKLFF.

The chain has TRBV28 and TRBJ2-5; no definite D call. V lost 6 bases to trimming and J lost 5 bases, with 7 bases between them. In germline, CDR1 is MDHEN, CDR2 SYDVKM. The CDR3 has 11 residues. CDR3 sequence: CASRGKETQYF. CDR3 in DNA: TGTGCCAGCAGGGGGAAGGAGACCCAGTACTTC.

This clone was found a few times. The gene calls are TRBV27 and TRBJ1-5, with unresolved D. Trimming stripped 8 bases from V and 2 bases from J, with 13 bases between. The CDR3 runs 14 residues. From germline, CDR1 is MNHEY and CDR2 SMNVEV (reference sequence). CDR3: CASSELSGNQPQHF. The CDR3, as DNA: TGTGCCAGCTCAGAGCTGTCGGGCAATCAGCCCCAGCATTTT.

V gene TRBV5-6 combines with J gene TRBJ1-2; D remains unclear. The CDR3 has 14 amino acids. Germline assignment: CDR1 SGHDT and CDR2 YYEEEE. V lost 0 bases and J lost 4, with 10 bases in between. CDR3 loop: CASSLGTGVYGYTF. The CDR3 DNA follows: TGTGCCAGCAGCTTGGGGACGGGAGTCTATGGCTACACCTTC.

The chain joins TRBV10-1 to TRBJ1-2, with TRBD1 matching over 7 bases. There are 11 residues in the CDR3. CDR1 WNHNN and CDR2 SYGVQD come from the germline V gene (reference sequence). The ends lost 9 bases at V and 3 bases at J; junction bases unmatched: 1. CDR3 protein: CARGTDYGYTF. The CDR3 DNA is TGCGCCAGGGGGACAGACTATGGCTACACCTTC.

V usage is TRBV27 and J usage is TRBJ2-7, with 7 bases aligning to TRBD1. The CDR3 sequence is 16 residues long. Germline V CDR1 and CDR2: MNHEY, SMNVEV (reference sequence). V dropped 5 bases and J dropped 2; count of bases not matched to a gene: 12. This CDR3 is CASSIRQGSSTYEQYF. CDR3 bases: TGTGCCAGCAGTATCCGACAGGGCTCGTCTACCTACGAGCAGTACTTC.

This rearrangement joins TRBV29-1 to TRBJ1-1; D is ambiguous. Germline V CDR1 and CDR2: SQVTM, ANQGSEA. The CDR3 sequence is 9 residues long. The chain's CDR3 is CIDSGEAFF. CDR3 bases: TGCATCGACTCAGGAGAAGCTTTCTTT. Using reference TRBV29-1 and TRBJ1-1 for the parts outside the CDR3, the full variable domain is SAVISQKPSRDICQRGTSLTIQCQVDSQVTMMFWYRQQPGQSLTLIATANQGSEATYESGFVIDKFPISRPNLTFSTLTVSNMSPEDSSIYLCIDSGEAFFGQGTRLTVV.

V is TRBV27 and J is TRBJ2-6, with unresolved D. Per germline, CDR1 MNHEY and CDR2 SMNVEV (reference sequence). The CDR3 is 14 amino acids. Trimming left V 6 bases short and J 0 bases short, with 6 bases between. The CDR3 spells CASRHTSGANVLTF. CDR3 bases: TGTGCCAGCAGGCATACCTCTGGGGCCAACGTCCTGACTTTC.

V and J are TRBV27 and TRBJ2-5; D call uncertain. CDR1 MNHEY and CDR2 SMNVEV come from the germline V gene (reference sequence). V dropped 3 bases and J dropped 5 bases, with 10 bases sitting between them. This CDR3 is 13 amino acids long. This CDR3 reads CASSFGRKETQYF. In DNA form, the CDR3 reads TGTGCCAGCAGTTTTGGTCGAAAGGAGACCCAGTACTTC.

The J gene is TRBJ2-7, the V gene TRBV5-4, with 7 bases aligning to TRBD1. V gave up 4 bases and J gave up 0 bases; unmatched junction bases: 10. CDR3 length equals 16 residues. Germline V gene sequence: CDR1 SGHNT, CDR2 YYREEE (reference sequence). CDR3 region: CASSTDRAASSYEQYF. CDR3 nucleotides: TGTGCCAGCAGCACCGACAGGGCAGCGAGCTCCTACGAGCAGTACTTC.

V usage is TRBV19 and J usage is TRBJ1-1, with D possibly being TRBD1 (6 bases). Per the germline V gene, CDR1 is LNHDA and CDR2 is SQIVND (reference sequence). V lost 5 bases, J lost 1 base, and 11 bases lay in between. This CDR3 has 14 residues. CDR3 loop: CASSFWTANTEAFF. The DNA for the CDR3 is TGTGCCAGTAGTTTTTGGACAGCGAACACTGAAGCTTTCTTT.

The J gene is TRBJ1-1, the V gene TRBV11-2, with D perhaps matching TRBD1 (5 bases). Germline V gene sequence: CDR1 SGHAT, CDR2 FQNNGV. The CDR3 sequence is 13 residues long. Deletions cut 3 bases from V and 3 bases from J, with 8 bases between. DNA for the CDR3: TGTGCCAGCAGCTTTGGGGGATACACTGAAGCTTTCTTT. Protein product: CASSFGGYTEAFF.

The chain couples TRBV10-1 to TRBJ2-2; the D is unclear. The V and J ends lost 5 bases and 6 bases respectively, with 7 bases between them. In germline, CDR1 is WNHNN, CDR2 SYGVQD (reference sequence). The CDR3 has 12 residues. In DNA, the CDR3 is TGCGCCAGCAGTCGGCGATCCGGGGAGCTGTTTTTT. Translating gives CASSRRSGELFF.

V and J are TRBV2 and TRBJ2-7, with D tentatively TRBD2 (5 bases). The CDR3 length is 14 residues. From germline, CDR1 is SNHLY and CDR2 FYNNEI. Trimming removed 10 bases at V and 0 bases at J, with 16 bases between. Here the CDR3 reads CATSEDGVSYEQYF. The CDR3 bases are TGTGCCACCTCTGAGGACGGGGTCTCCTACGAGCAGTACTTC.

This rearrangement joins TRBV7-9 to TRBJ2-1, with TRBD1 matching 9 bases. CDR3 length: 15 residues. V lost 4 bases, J lost 3 bases, and 4 bases stayed unmatched. CDR1 is SEHNR, CDR2 FQNEAQ, per germline (reference sequence). The CDR3, as DNA: TGTGCCAGCAGCTCTGGACAGGGGATCTACAATGAGCAGTTCTTC. Translating gives CASSSGQGIYNEQFF. The variable domain in full, completed from reference TRBV7-9 and TRBJ2-1, reads DTGVSQNPRHKITKRGQNVTFRCDPISEHNRLYWYRQTLGQGPEFLTYFQNEAQLEKSRLLSDRFSAERPKGSFSTLEIQRTEQGDSAMYLCASSSGQGIYNEQFFGPGTRLTVL.

V is TRBV5-1 and J is TRBJ2-2; TRBD1 aligns across 7 bases. With V trimmed by 3 bases and J by 3 bases, 2 bases remained unmatched. CDR1 is SGHRS, CDR2 YFSETQ, per germline. The CDR3 sequence is 14 residues long. The CDR3 DNA reads as TGCGCCAGCAGCTGGGACAGCTACACCGGGGAGCTGTTTTTT. Protein product: CASSWDSYTGELFF.

The chain uses TRBV5-1 and TRBJ1-5; perhaps TRBD1 as D (5 bases). Trimming took 2 bases from V and 4 from J, leaving 10 bases between them. CDR1 is SGHRS, CDR2 YFSETQ, per germline. The CDR3 extends over 14 amino acids. The CDR3 bases are TGCGCCAGCAGCTTCTTGGGGGGGAATCAGCCCCAGCATTTT. Amino acid sequence: CASSFLGGNQPQHF.

The chain recombines TRBV29-1 with TRBJ1-2; TRBD1 might be the D (6 bases). The V gene's germline CDR1 is SQVTM and CDR2 ANQGSEA. This CDR3 is 12 amino acids long. Between the trimmed V and J ends, which lost 4 bases and 6 bases, there was a span of 12 bases. In DNA form, the CDR3 reads TGCAGCGTTGTGGGGGCTATGGATGGCTACACCTTC. Translated, it gives CSVVGAMDGYTF.

CDR3 loop: CASSLYQGLHYGYTF. The CDR3 DNA follows: TGTGCCAGCAGTTTATACCAGGGGTTGCACTATGGCTACACCTTC. This chain joins TRBV27 and TRBJ1-2; TRBD1 might be the D (6 bases). Germline V gives CDR1 MNHEY, CDR2 SMNVEV (reference sequence). The CDR3 runs to 15 residues. Trimming took off 1 base at V and 3 bases at J, with 12 bases between the two ends.